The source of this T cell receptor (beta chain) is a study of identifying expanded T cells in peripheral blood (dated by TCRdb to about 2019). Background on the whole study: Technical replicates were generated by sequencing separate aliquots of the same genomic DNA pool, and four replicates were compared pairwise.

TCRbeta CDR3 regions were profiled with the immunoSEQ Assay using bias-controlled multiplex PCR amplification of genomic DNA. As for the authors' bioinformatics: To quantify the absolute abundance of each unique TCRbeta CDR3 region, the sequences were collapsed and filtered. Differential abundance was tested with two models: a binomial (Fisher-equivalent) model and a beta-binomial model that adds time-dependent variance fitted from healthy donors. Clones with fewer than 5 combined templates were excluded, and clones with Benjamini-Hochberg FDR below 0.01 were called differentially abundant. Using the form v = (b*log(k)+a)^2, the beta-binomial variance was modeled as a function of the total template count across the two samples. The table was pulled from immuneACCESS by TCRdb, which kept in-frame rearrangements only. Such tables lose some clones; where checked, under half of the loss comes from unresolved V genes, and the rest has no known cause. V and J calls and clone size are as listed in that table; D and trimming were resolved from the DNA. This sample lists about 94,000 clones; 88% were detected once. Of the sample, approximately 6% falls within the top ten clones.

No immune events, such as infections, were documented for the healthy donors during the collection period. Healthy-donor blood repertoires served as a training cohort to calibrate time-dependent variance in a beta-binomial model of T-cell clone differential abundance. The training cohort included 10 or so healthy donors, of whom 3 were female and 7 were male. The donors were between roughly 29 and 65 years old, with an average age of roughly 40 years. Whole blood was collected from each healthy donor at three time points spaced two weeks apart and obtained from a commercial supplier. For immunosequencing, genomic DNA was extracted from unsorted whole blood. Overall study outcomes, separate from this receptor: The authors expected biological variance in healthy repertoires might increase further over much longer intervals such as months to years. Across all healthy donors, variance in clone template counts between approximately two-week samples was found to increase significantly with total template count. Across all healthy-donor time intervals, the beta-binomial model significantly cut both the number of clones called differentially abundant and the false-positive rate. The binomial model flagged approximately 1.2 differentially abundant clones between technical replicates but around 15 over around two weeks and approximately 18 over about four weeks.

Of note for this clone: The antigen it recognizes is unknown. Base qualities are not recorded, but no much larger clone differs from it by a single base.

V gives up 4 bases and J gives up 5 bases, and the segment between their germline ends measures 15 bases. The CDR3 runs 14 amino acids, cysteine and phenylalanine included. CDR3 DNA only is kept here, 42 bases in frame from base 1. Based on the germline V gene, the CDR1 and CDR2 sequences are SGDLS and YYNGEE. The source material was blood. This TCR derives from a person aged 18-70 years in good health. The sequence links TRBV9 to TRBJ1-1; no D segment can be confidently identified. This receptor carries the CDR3 CASSPTPSGTEAFF. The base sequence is TGTGCCAGCAGCCCTACCCCATCGGGGACTGAAGCTTTCTTT.